This TCR beta chain was sequenced during a study of identical twins. Whole-study findings and limits: Less excess twin sharing appeared in beta out-of-frame sequences. Models underestimated TCR alpha sharing (out-of-frame) in monozygotic twins.

A note on this clonotype: The antigen is undetermined.

Germline V gene sequence: CDR1 SEHNR, CDR2 FQNEAQ (reference sequence). The germline V and J ends were trimmed by 11 bases and 2 bases, with 15 bases remaining between them. CDR3 length: 13 residues. With template switching, a universal primer site was added, and the cDNA carried unique molecular identifiers. TCRdb redid the calling of the 5' RACE reads with MiXCR, one entry per CDR3 protein. The table shows approximately 220,000 distinct CDR3 sequences, with around 6.8% occurring only once. These same data were also listed under a study on yellow fever vaccine responses in identical twins.

The V gene is TRBV7-9, the J gene TRBJ2-5, with a possible D match to TRBD1 (6 bases). The clonotype originates from a woman between 18 and 29 years old in good health. Material: memory (CD45RO+) T cells sorted from blood. This CDR3 is CAGTLGQQETQYF. The CDR3 DNA is TGTGCCGGTACTCTTGGACAGCAAGAGACCCAGTACTTC.